One and the same sample provided the 3 T cell receptor beta chains below, sequenced in a study of OX40 agonist ivuxolimab in advanced cancers. Library preparation employed the immunoSEQ multiplex PCR assay. TCRdb holds this immuneACCESS table with in-frame rearrangements only. Some clones are missing; in checked studies, unresolved V genes explain under half, and the rest has no known cause. The sample table records some 80,000 clones; 90% to 95% of these occur just once. The top ten clones comprise around 21% of the sample. Here the sequenced sample was CD4+ or CD8+ T cells sorted from blood, taken in a trial of the OX40 agonist ivuxolimab. Source of these receptors: an adult with an advanced solid tumor such as melanoma, head and neck, liver or kidney cancer.

The chain couples TRBV5-6 to TRBJ1-4, with D uncertain. CDR3 size: 14 residues. The germline CDR1 and CDR2 sequences are SGHDT and YYEEEE. Between the trimmed V and J ends, which lost 1 base and 4 bases, there was a span of 8 bases. This CDR3 is CASSLWNLNEKLFF. CDR3 DNA: TGTGCCAGCAGCTTGTGGAATCTTAATGAAAAACTGTTTTTT.

The chain couples TRBV25-1 to TRBJ1-1; D remains ambiguous. V lost 1 base and J 2 bases, leaving 5 bases between the germline ends. Germline CDR1 MGHDK, CDR2 SYGVNS. The CDR3 sequence is 13 residues long. In DNA form, the CDR3 reads TGTGCCAGCAGTGAATGGGGAAACACTGAAGCTTTCTTT. Its translation: CASSEWGNTEAFF.

V gene TRBV5-1 combines with J gene TRBJ1-1; TRBD1 might be the D (6 bases). This CDR3 is 14 amino acids long. Germline CDR1 is SGHRS and CDR2 is YFSETQ. The V and J ends lost 4 bases and 6 bases respectively, with 16 bases between them. CDR3 nucleotide sequence: TGCGCCAGCAGCCCGCCCGGGGGGGCGGCTGAAGCTTTCTTT. Translating it yields CASSPPGGAAEAFF.